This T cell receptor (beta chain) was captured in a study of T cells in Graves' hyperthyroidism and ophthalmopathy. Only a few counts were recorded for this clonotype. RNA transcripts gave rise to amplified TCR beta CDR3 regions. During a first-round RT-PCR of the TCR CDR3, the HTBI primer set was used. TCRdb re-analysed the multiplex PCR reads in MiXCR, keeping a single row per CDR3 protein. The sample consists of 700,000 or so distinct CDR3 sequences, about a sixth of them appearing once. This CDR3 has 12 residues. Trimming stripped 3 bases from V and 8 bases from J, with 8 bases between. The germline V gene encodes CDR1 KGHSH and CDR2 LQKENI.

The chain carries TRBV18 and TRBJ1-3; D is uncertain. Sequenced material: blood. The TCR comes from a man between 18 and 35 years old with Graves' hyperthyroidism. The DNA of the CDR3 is TGTGCCAGCTCACCCTCGAGTGACACCATATATTTT. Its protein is CASSPSSDTIYF.